This T cell receptor (beta chain) was found in a study of Graves' ophthalmopathy and Graves' hyperthyroidism. Amplified material comprised TCR beta CDR3 regions derived from RNA transcripts. Second-round multiplex PCR came after first-round RT-PCR with HTBI primers. TCRdb re-called the multiplex PCR reads through MiXCR, storing one row per CDR3 protein. Seen here are nearly 400,000 distinct CDR3 sequences, 15% to 20% observed once, and the top ten hold roughly 1.4%. Per the germline V gene, CDR1 is GTSNPN and CDR2 is SVGIG (reference sequence). V lost 0 bases and J lost 2, with 10 bases in between. The CDR3 covers 14 residues.

Sequencing was done on a sample of peripheral blood. This chain uses TRBV30 with TRBJ1-1; D call uncertain. The TCR sequence derives from a woman younger than 30 with Graves' ophthalmopathy. DNA of the CDR3: TGTGCCTGGAGTGTTCACGGGATTAACACTGAAGCTTTCTTT. This sequence encodes CAWSVHGINTEAFF.